This is a list of T cell receptor beta chains from one sample in a study. TCRdb re-called the 5' RACE reads with MiXCR, one entry per CDR3 protein. Here the sample spans approximately 50,000 distinct CDR3 sequences, approximately 26% being singletons. The specimen sequenced was tumor-infiltrating Tregs sorted from the breast tumor. These receptors came from a female donor with breast cancer. Each CDR3 is given with its conserved first and last residue. D genes are given only for firm matches. Only part of the rows carry a size: once, few, many, or a class if the clone is expanded.

v_gene	d_gene	abundance	j_gene	CDR3aa	CDR3nt
TRBV29-1	TRBD1	few	TRBJ1-4	CSVGRTGREEKLFF	TGCAGCGTGGGCCGGACAGGGCGTGAGGAAAAACTGTTTTTT
TRBV5-1	TRBD2	.	TRBJ2-4	CASSGGSGSEPTKNIQYF	TGCGCCAGCAGTGGCGGTAGCGGGAGTGAGCCAACCAAAAACATTCAGTACTTC
TRBV20-1	TRBD1	.	TRBJ2-5	CSATSQGETQYF	TGCAGTGCTACATCACAGGGGGAGACCCAGTACTTC
TRBV9	TRBD1	many	TRBJ1-1	CASSTQQGANTEAFF	TGTGCCAGCAGCACCCAACAGGGGGCGAACACTGAAGCTTTCTTT
TRBV18	.	.	TRBJ2-2	CASSPLTEYYGELFF	TGTGCCAGCTCACCCCTGACAGAATACTACGGGGAGCTGTTTTTT
TRBV12-3/TRBV12-4	.	few	TRBJ2-7	CASSVSRGFNEQYF	TGTGCCAGCAGCGTCAGTAGGGGATTCAACGAGCAGTACTTC
TRBV3-1	.	many	TRBJ2-2	CASSRTGELFF	TGTGCCAGCAGTCGAACCGGGGAGCTGTTTTTT
TRBV5-1	TRBD1	.	TRBJ1-1	CASADTGGTTEAFF	TGCGCCAGCGCGGATACAGGGGGCACCACTGAAGCTTTCTTT
TRBV7-7	.	few	TRBJ1-1	CASSFAKKITEAFF	TGTGCTAGCAGCTTTGCCAAGAAAATAACTGAAGCTTTCTTT
TRBV9	TRBD1	few	TRBJ2-5	CASSKGAPGRETQYF	TGTGCCAGCAGCAAGGGGGCGCCAGGTAGAGAGACCCAGTACTTC
TRBV6-2/TRBV6-3	.	many	TRBJ1-5	CASSYTEDQPQHF	TGTGCCAGCAGTTACACAGAGGATCAGCCCCAGCATTTT
TRBV6-2/TRBV6-3	TRBD2	many	TRBJ2-2	CASSLSPRGANTGELFF	TGTGCCAGCAGCCTGTCCCCTCGGGGGGCGAACACCGGGGAGCTGTTTTTT
TRBV7-9	.	.	TRBJ1-2	CASSHRELPSTF	TGTGCCAGCAGCCATCGGGAGTTGCCTTCTACCTTC
TRBV7-8	TRBD2	few	TRBJ2-1	CASSSRLAGNYNEQFF	TGTGCCAGCAGCTCACGACTAGCGGGAAACTACAATGAGCAGTTCTTC
TRBV3-1	.	few	TRBJ2-7	CASSQDRQSYEQYF	TGTGCCAGCAGCCAAGATAGGCAGTCCTACGAGCAGTACTTC
TRBV20-1	.	few	TRBJ1-1	CSAGKQGGTEAFF	TGCAGTGCCGGCAAACAGGGTGGCACTGAAGCTTTCTTT
TRBV5-1	.	few	TRBJ1-2	CASSLDGARSYGYTF	TGCGCCAGCAGCTTGGACGGGGCGCGGAGCTATGGCTACACCTTC
TRBV9	.	.	TRBJ2-3	CASSVAPGPDTQYF	TGTGCCAGCAGCGTAGCACCAGGCCCGGATACGCAGTATTTT
TRBV6-5	TRBD2	few	TRBJ2-4	CASSPRLAGAKNIQYF	TGTGCCAGCAGTCCTCGACTAGCGGGAGCCAAAAACATTCAGTACTTC
TRBV12-3/TRBV12-4	.	many	TRBJ2-7	CASSLGGDEQYF	TGTGCCAGCAGTTTAGGGGGAGACGAGCAGTACTTC
TRBV7-2	.	few	TRBJ2-2	CASSQGQIANTGELFF	TGTGCCAGCAGCCAGGGACAAATCGCGAACACCGGGGAGCTGTTTTTT
TRBV3-1	.	.	TRBJ1-5	CASSPFNSNQPQHF	TGTGCCAGCAGCCCGTTCAATAGCAATCAGCCCCAGCATTTT
TRBV7-2	.	many	TRBJ2-1	CASSFPRRGADNEQFF	TGTGCCAGCAGCTTTCCTCGTCGCGGGGCCGACAATGAGCAGTTCTTC